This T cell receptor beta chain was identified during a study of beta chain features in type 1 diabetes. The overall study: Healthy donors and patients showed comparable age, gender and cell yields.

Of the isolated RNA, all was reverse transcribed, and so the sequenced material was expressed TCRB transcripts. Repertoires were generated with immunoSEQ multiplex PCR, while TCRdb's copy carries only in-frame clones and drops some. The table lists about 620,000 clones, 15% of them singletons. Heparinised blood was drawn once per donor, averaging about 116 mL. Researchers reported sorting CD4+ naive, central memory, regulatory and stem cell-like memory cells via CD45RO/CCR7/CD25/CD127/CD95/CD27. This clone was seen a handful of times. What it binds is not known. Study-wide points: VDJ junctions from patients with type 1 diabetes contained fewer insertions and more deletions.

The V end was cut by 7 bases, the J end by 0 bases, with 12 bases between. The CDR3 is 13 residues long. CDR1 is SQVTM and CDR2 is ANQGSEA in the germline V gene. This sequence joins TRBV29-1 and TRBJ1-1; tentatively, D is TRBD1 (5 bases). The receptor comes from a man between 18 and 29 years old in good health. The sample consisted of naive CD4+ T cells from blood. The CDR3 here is CSGAGLVNTEAFF. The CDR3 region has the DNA TGCAGCGGTGCAGGGTTAGTGAACACTGAAGCTTTCTTT.